The 3 T cell receptor beta chains below come from one sample, sequenced in a study of cytomegalovirus exposure and HLA in healthy donors. Amplification used 60 Vbeta primers and 13 Jbeta primers. Clones were read by immunoSEQ multiplex PCR, and TCRdb kept only the in-frame ones, dropping some. The data show about 150,000 clones, 80% seen once. The sample was PBMCs. Every receptor here comes from a woman aged 40-49 years in good health and CMV-seronegative.

The chain combines TRBV28 with TRBJ2-4; 7 bases fit TRBD1. Germline V gene data show CDR1 as MDHEN and CDR2 as SYDVKM. V lost 1 base, J lost 12 bases, and 3 bases stayed unmatched. This CDR3 has 12 residues. The CDR3 DNA is TGTGCCAGCAGTTTATTAGGGGGCAGTCAGTACTTC. Translating gives CASSLLGGSQYF.

The chain combines TRBV7-6 with TRBJ2-5; a possible D gene is TRBD2 (7 bases). The CDR3 totals 15 residues. Germline CDR1 and CDR2: SGHVS and FNYEAQ. Deletions cut 1 base from V and 2 bases from J, with 11 bases between. CDR3 bases: TGTGCCAGCAGCTTAGACGGGGGGCGACAAGAGACCCAGTACTTC. The encoded protein is CASSLDGGRQETQYF.

The chain is built from TRBV7-2 and TRBJ2-1; 9 nucleotides align to TRBD1. V lost 5 bases and J lost 4; bases outside the gene matches: 6. There are 15 residues in the CDR3. Germline V gene lookup returns CDR1 SGHTA and CDR2 FQGNSA. CDR3 bases: TGTGCCAGCAGCCTGCCCGGACAGGGGTACAATGAGCAGTTCTTC. Translation gives CASSLPGQGYNEQFF.